This T cell receptor (beta chain) was sequenced during a study of shared T cell receptors in the human thymus. Using immunoSEQ multiplex PCR, the repertoire was profiled, and TCRdb retains in-frame clones only, with some absent. The sample records around 65,000 clones, over 90% being singletons. Germline loops: CDR1 LNHDA, CDR2 SQIVND (reference sequence). With 6 bases clipped from V and 2 bases from J, the junction kept 13 bases outside the gene matches. The CDR3 spans 17 residues. The receptor was derived from a human donor. Material for sequencing was thymocytes. The chain uses TRBV19 and TRBJ2-7, with 10 bases lining up with TRBD1. DNA for the CDR3: TGTGCCAGTAGGAAAACCCGGGACAGGGGTAGGGCCTACGAGCAGTACTTC. It codes for CASRKTRDRGRAYEQYF. The full variable domain, with the rest looked up from reference TRBV19 and TRBJ2-7, is DGGITQSPKYLFRKEGQNVTLSCEQNLNHDAMYWYRQDPGQGLRLIYYSQIVNDFQKGDIAEGYSVSREKKESFPLTVTSAQKNPTAFYLCASRKTRDRGRAYEQYFGPGTRLTVT.